These T cell receptor beta chains were read from a single sample in a study of metastatic and nonmetastatic thyroid tumors. MiXCR reprocessed the PCR reads for TCRdb. The table records roughly 15,000 clones, more than 20% of them present only once. Sequenced sample: tumor tissue. These receptors all stem from a female donor with papillary thyroid cancer or a benign thyroid nodule (not recorded which). Some clones in this sample may be carry-over from other donors' samples. Each CDR3 is given with its conserved first and last residue. A D gene is named only where the DNA matches it firmly. A clone size is listed for some rows: how often the clone was seen (once, few, many), or a class if it is expanded.

abundance: .
j_gene: TRBJ2-3
v_gene: TRBV11-2
d_gene: TRBD1
CDR3aa: CASSRKTGGTDTQYF
CDR3nt: TGTGCCAGCAGCCGAAAGACAGGGGGCACAGATACGCAGTATTTT

abundance: .
j_gene: TRBJ1-5
v_gene: TRBV27
d_gene: .
CDR3aa: CVSTGPGSFSNQPQHF
CDR3nt: TGTGTCAGCACCGGGCCGGGTTCATTTAGCAATCAGCCCCAGCATTTT

abundance: .
j_gene: TRBJ1-2
v_gene: TRBV11-1
d_gene: TRBD1
CDR3aa: CASSFGQLTGNGYTF
CDR3nt: TGTGCCAGCAGCTTCGGCCAGCTGACAGGGAATGGCTACACCTTC

abundance: few
j_gene: TRBJ1-1
v_gene: TRBV6-1
d_gene: .
CDR3aa: CASSTDINTEAFF
CDR3nt: TGTGCCAGCAGTACAGACATAAACACTGAAGCTTTCTTT

abundance: .
j_gene: TRBJ1-1
v_gene: TRBV28
d_gene: .
CDR3aa: CASSARFMNTEAFF
CDR3nt: TGTGCCAGCAGTGCCAGGTTCATGAACACTGAAGCTTTCTTT

abundance: .
j_gene: TRBJ2-1
v_gene: TRBV7-3
d_gene: TRBD2
CDR3aa: CASSLNVAGPGYYNEQFF
CDR3nt: TGTGCCAGCAGCTTAAATGTAGCGGGCCCAGGGTACTACAATGAGCAGTTCTTC

abundance: many
j_gene: TRBJ2-1
v_gene: TRBV4-2
d_gene: .
CDR3aa: CASSQLSRREKQFF
CDR3nt: TGTGCCAGCAGCCAACTCTCGCGCCGGGAGAAGCAGTTCTTC

abundance: medium-sized
j_gene: TRBJ2-2
v_gene: TRBV6-1
d_gene: .
CDR3aa: CANLNRVRGSRTGELFF
CDR3nt: TGTGCCAACTTAAACCGAGTGAGGGGGAGTAGGACCGGGGAGCTGTTTTTT

abundance: medium-sized
j_gene: TRBJ2-1
v_gene: TRBV6-1
d_gene: .
CDR3aa: CATRFRDIEQFF
CDR3nt: TGTGCCACCAGGTTCCGGGACATTGAGCAGTTCTTC

abundance: medium-sized
j_gene: TRBJ2-7
v_gene: TRBV6-2/TRBV6-3
d_gene: .
CDR3aa: CASSPGIGISYEQYF
CDR3nt: TGTGCCAGCAGTCCGGGGATTGGGATCTCCTACGAGCAGTACTTC

abundance: .
j_gene: TRBJ2-1
v_gene: TRBV28
d_gene: .
CDR3aa: CASSVRTRVYSEQFF
CDR3nt: TGTGCCAGCAGTGTCCGTACTAGAGTTTACAGTGAGCAGTTCTTC

abundance: .
j_gene: TRBJ2-7
v_gene: TRBV9
d_gene: .
CDR3aa: CASSVVRESYEQYF
CDR3nt: TGTGCCAGCAGCGTAGTCAGGGAGTCCTACGAGCAGTACTTC

abundance: few
j_gene: TRBJ2-1
v_gene: TRBV2
d_gene: .
CDR3aa: CASRQSSYNEQFF
CDR3nt: TGTGCCAGCAGACAGAGCTCCTACAATGAGCAGTTCTTC

abundance: few
j_gene: TRBJ2-1
v_gene: TRBV30
d_gene: TRBD2
CDR3aa: CAGASGSLYNEQFF
CDR3nt: TGTGCCGGAGCTAGCGGGAGCCTCTACAATGAGCAGTTCTTC

abundance: .
j_gene: TRBJ2-1
v_gene: TRBV11-2
d_gene: .
CDR3aa: CASIWASGTNNERFF
CDR3nt: .

abundance: .
j_gene: TRBJ2-1
v_gene: TRBV28
d_gene: .
CDR3aa: CASSVTGTVGDEQFF
CDR3nt: TGTGCCAGCAGTGTAACCGGTACAGTAGGCGATGAGCAGTTCTTC

abundance: many
j_gene: TRBJ2-7
v_gene: TRBV9
d_gene: .
CDR3aa: CASSAGGPYEQYF
CDR3nt: TGTGCCAGCAGCGCAGGAGGGCCCTACGAGCAGTACTTC

abundance: .
j_gene: TRBJ2-3
v_gene: TRBV7-3
d_gene: .
CDR3aa: CASSFSGTDTQYF
CDR3nt: TGTGCCAGCAGCTTTAGCGGCACAGATACGCAGTATTTT

abundance: medium-sized
j_gene: TRBJ1-5
v_gene: TRBV12-3/TRBV12-4
d_gene: TRBD1
CDR3aa: CASRATGTGNQPQHF
CDR3nt: TGTGCCAGCAGAGCTACCGGGACAGGGAATCAGCCCCAGCATTTT

abundance: .
j_gene: TRBJ2-7
v_gene: TRBV5-6
d_gene: .
CDR3aa: CASSLAGYCYEQYF
CDR3nt: TGTGCCAGCAGCTTGGCAGGATACTGCTACGAGCAGTACTTC

abundance: many
j_gene: TRBJ2-3
v_gene: TRBV6-2/TRBV6-3
d_gene: .
CDR3aa: CASTAEPTSTDTQYF
CDR3nt: TGTGCCAGCACGGCGGAACCGACTAGCACAGATACGCAGTATTTT

abundance: many
j_gene: TRBJ2-3
v_gene: TRBV9
d_gene: .
CDR3aa: CASSVDPLGTDTQYF
CDR3nt: TGTGCCAGCAGCGTAGACCCGCTGGGCACAGATACGCAGTATTTT